A single sample is the source of the 18 T cell receptor beta chains below, sequenced in a study of T cell repertoires in cytomegalovirus infection. TCRdb passed the reads through MiXCR, listing each CDR3 protein once. The sample holds more than 65,000 distinct CDR3 sequences, 40% to 50% seen once. The antigens of these receptors remain unknown. Sample: CD8+ T cells from cultured PBMCs, taken from culture after CMV antigen stimulation. These receptors all stem from a human donor in good health (CMV status not recorded). Some clones in this sample may be carry-over from other donors' samples.

This chain links TRBV12-3 or TRBV12-4 with TRBJ1-5; D not resolved. V shed 3 bases and J shed 0 bases, with 24 bases lying between them. The CDR3 is 20 residues long. CDR3 DNA: TGTGCCAGCAGTTTTCCCCCCCCCGGGTCATGGGGATATAGCAATCAGCCCCAGCATTTT. Translation gives CASSFPPPGSWGYSNQPQHF.

This clonotype has only a few counts. This rearrangement joins TRBV28 to TRBJ2-3, with no clear D. Trimming shortened V by 3 bases and J by 3 bases, and 10 bases separated the two germline ends. Per germline, CDR1 MDHEN and CDR2 SYDVKM. The CDR3 has 14 amino acids. CDR3 nucleotide sequence: TGTGCCAGCAGTTTGGTGCGTCCGACAGATACGCAGTATTTT. Its translation is CASSLVRPTDTQYF. Full variable domain (missing parts from reference TRBV28 and TRBJ2-3): DVKVTQSSRYLVKRTGEKVFLECVQDMDHENMFWYRQDPGLGLRLIYFSYDVKMKEKGDIPEGYSVSREKKERFSLILESASTNQTSMYLCASSLVRPTDTQYFGPGTRLTVL.

This clonotype appeared a few times. This chain joins TRBV7-2 and TRBJ2-5; TRBD2 matches at 15 bases. The V gene end was trimmed by 4 bases and the J gene end by 5 bases; junction bases not matched to a gene: 11. Germline V gives CDR1 SGHTA, CDR2 FQGNSA. This CDR3 has 18 residues. Written as DNA, the CDR3 is TGTGCCAGCAGCTCCTGGACTAGCGGGAGGGCCGGTGGTGAGACCCAGTACTTC. Its protein is CASSSWTSGRAGGETQYF.

V is TRBV28 and J is TRBJ1-5; TRBD1 aligns across 9 bases. The CDR3 is 14 residues long. CDR1 and CDR2 (germline): MDHEN, SYDVKM. V lost 5 bases, J lost 5 bases, and 4 bases stayed unmatched. The DNA for the CDR3 is TGTGCCAGCAGTCCTACAGGGGGCCATCAGCCCCAGCATTTT. Protein sequence: CASSPTGGHQPQHF.

This clonotype was seen a few times. Here the CDR3 DNA reads TGTGCCAGCATCCCCTCACTCGGGGGACCTAGGCGGGAGACCCAGTACTTC. It translates to CASIPSLGGPRRETQYF. This chain connects TRBV7-9 to TRBJ2-5; tentative D call: TRBD2 (6 bases). This CDR3 spans 17 amino acids. CDR1 SEHNR and CDR2 FQNEAQ come from the germline V gene (reference sequence). V lost 7 bases to trimming and J lost 5 bases, with 26 bases between them.

This clonotype has just a few counts. This chain connects TRBV12-3 or TRBV12-4 to TRBJ2-4, with D perhaps matching TRBD2 (7 bases). The CDR3 extends over 15 amino acids. Trimming shortened V by 2 bases and J by 3 bases, and 11 bases separated the two germline ends. The DNA of the CDR3 is TGTGCCAGCAGTTTATGGGAGGGGGGCAAAAACATTCAGTACTTC. Protein: CASSLWEGGKNIQYF.

V and J are TRBV5-4 and TRBJ2-1; D remains unclear. Germline-derived CDR1 and CDR2 are SGHNT and YYREEE (reference sequence). The CDR3 runs to 12 residues. V dropped 2 bases and J dropped 6 bases, with 6 bases sitting between them. The CDR3 region is CASSFGPNEQFF. CDR3 bases: TGTGCCAGCAGCTTTGGCCCCAATGAGCAGTTCTTC.

The gene calls are TRBV5-3 and TRBJ1-6, with a tentative D call TRBD1 (6 bases). TRBV5-3 is recorded as an ORF, its role being uncertain. The CDR3 is 13 residues long. V lost 9 bases, J lost 5 bases, and 12 bases lay in between. The CDR3 reads CAIQGFHNSPLHF. CDR3 in DNA: TGTGCCATACAGGGTTTCCATAATTCACCCCTCCACTTT.

CDR3 nucleotide sequence: TGTGCCAGCAGAAACGAACACAGGGGAGGGCCCCTAATCTATGGCTACACCTTC. Translated, it gives CASRNEHRGGPLIYGYTF. The rearrangement uses TRBV11-2 and TRBJ1-2; TRBD1 aligns across 7 bases. CDR3 length: 18 residues. The germline V gene has CDR1 SGHAT and CDR2 FQNNGV. Trimming at V came to 6 bases and at J to 4 bases, leaving 20 bases not matched to a gene.

This clonotype has only a few counts. V gene TRBV6-1 combines with J gene TRBJ2-7; TRBD1 aligns across 11 bases. V dropped 5 bases and J dropped 2; count of bases not matched to a gene: 8. Germline V gene data show CDR1 as MNHNS and CDR2 as SASEGT. The CDR3 contains 16 residues. The CDR3 protein is CASSLPGQGVTYEQYF. The CDR3 DNA reads as TGTGCCAGCAGTCTGCCGGGACAGGGGGTTACCTACGAGCAGTACTTC.

The chain links TRBV5-4 to TRBJ1-2; D call uncertain. Per the germline V gene, CDR1 is SGHNT and CDR2 is YYREEE (reference sequence). The V and J ends lost 1 base and 1 base respectively, with 5 bases between them. The CDR3 is made up of 13 amino acids. The CDR3 sequence is CASSLSLNYGYTF. In DNA, the CDR3 is TGTGCCAGCAGCTTGAGCCTTAACTATGGCTACACCTTC.

In this sample, this clonotype turned up a few times. The chain joins TRBV7-6 to TRBJ2-1; 15 bases map to TRBD2. Unmatched junction bases numbered 5, after V lost 4 bases and J lost 10 bases. The germline CDR1 and CDR2 sequences are SGHVS and FNYEAQ. CDR3 size: 15 residues. The chain's CDR3 is CASSSGLAGGREQFF. The DNA for the CDR3 is TGTGCCAGCAGCTCCGGACTAGCGGGGGGGCGGGAGCAGTTCTTC.

On this clonotype itself: One end of the junction varies from germline; a read error may be responsible. J is TRBJ2-1 and V is TRBV7-8, with D possibly TRBD2 on 5 matching bases. The germline CDR1 and CDR2 sequences are SGHVS and FQNEAQ. CDR3 length equals 13 residues. The CDR3 protein is CASSPLAYNEHFF. The CDR3 DNA reads as TGTGCTAGCAGCCCGCTAGCTTACAATGAGCACTTCTTC.

The rearrangement uses TRBV10-3 and TRBJ2-7, with TRBD2 identical over 8 bases. The CDR3 extends over 15 amino acids. Germline loops: CDR1 ENHRY, CDR2 SYGVKD. J gave up 4 bases and V 1 base, and 6 bases lay outside the gene matches. The CDR3 DNA is TGTGCCATCAGTGAGTACTCAGCGGGAGAGTACGAGCAGTACTTC. Translation: CAISEYSAGEYEQYF.

This clonotype was counted a few times. The rearrangement links TRBV7-2 to TRBJ2-7, with 8 bases lining up with TRBD1. The junction had 14 bases not matched to a gene; V was cut back by 4 bases and J by 6 bases. The germline V gene has CDR1 SGHTA and CDR2 FQGNSA. The CDR3 has 16 residues. CDR3 residues: CASSSMGQVGSGEQYF. The CDR3 DNA follows: TGTGCCAGCAGCTCCATGGGACAGGTGGGCTCGGGCGAGCAGTACTTC.

In this sample, this clonotype turned up a few times. The CDR3, as DNA: TGCGCCAGCAGCCCGCCTGTAGGGGCCGACACCGGGGAGCTGTTTTTT. Protein product: CASSPPVGADTGELFF. The genes are TRBV4-1 and TRBJ2-2; TRBD1 is a possible D gene (5 bases). V dropped 4 bases and J dropped 3 bases, with 15 bases sitting between them. The CDR3 sequence is 16 residues long. Germline V gives CDR1 MGHRA, CDR2 YSYEKL.

The chain carries TRBV28 and TRBJ2-7; possible D gene TRBD2, 6 bases. The CDR3 length is 16 residues. Germline V CDR1 and CDR2: MDHEN, SYDVKM. Trimming removed 6 bases from V and 7 bases from J, with 25 bases in between. The CDR3 is CASSPWKAGRRYEQYF. Written as DNA, the CDR3 is TGTGCCAGCAGCCCTTGGAAGGCGGGGCGCCGGTATGAGCAGTACTTC. The whole variable domain, remainder taken from reference TRBV28 and TRBJ2-7, is DVKVTQSSRYLVKRTGEKVFLECVQDMDHENMFWYRQDPGLGLRLIYFSYDVKMKEKGDIPEGYSVSREKKERFSLILESASTNQTSMYLCASSPWKAGRRYEQYFGPGTRLTVT.

This clonotype was observed a handful of times. This chain connects TRBV7-9 to TRBJ2-5; 8 nucleotides match TRBD1. The CDR3 contains 15 residues. Germline CDR1 SEHNR, CDR2 FQNEAQ (reference sequence). Trimming took 5 bases from V and 3 from J; bases not matched to a gene: 8. CDR3 loop: CASSPRTGIKETQYF. Written as DNA, the CDR3 is TGTGCCAGCAGCCCAAGGACAGGGATTAAAGAGACCCAGTACTTC.